This TCR beta chain appears in the sequencing data of a study of T cells after yellow fever vaccination. Study at large: Preparation used SMART-Seq v4 Ultra Low Input for the low-cell-number fractions. Study outcomes and limitations: A large majority of primary-vaccination clones showed up again after the booster (approximately 95% CD4, roughly 88% CD8). Of the clonotypes, a small share occurred in both CD4 and CD8 compartments. A secondary response was less intense yet reached its peak sooner, at day 5 versus 15.

Worth noting for this clonotype: What it binds is not known.

The CDR3 has 12 amino acids. Germline CDR1 and CDR2: SGHDN and FVKESK. V lost 3 bases and J 12 bases, leaving 13 bases between the germline ends. One entry per CDR3 protein, called by TCRdb with MiXCR from the 5' RACE reads. The table has nearly 350,000 distinct CDR3 sequences, 8% to 9.5% seen once. This receptor was taken from a man aged 18 to 35 who received the YFV17D yellow fever vaccine. This chain connects TRBV14 to TRBJ2-3; no reliable D call. This sample comprised PBMCs, obtained about 41 days after the first yellow fever vaccination. CDR3 nucleotide sequence: TGTGCCAGCAGCCACACCCCCTCCCGCCAGTATTTT. This codes for CASSHTPSRQYF.